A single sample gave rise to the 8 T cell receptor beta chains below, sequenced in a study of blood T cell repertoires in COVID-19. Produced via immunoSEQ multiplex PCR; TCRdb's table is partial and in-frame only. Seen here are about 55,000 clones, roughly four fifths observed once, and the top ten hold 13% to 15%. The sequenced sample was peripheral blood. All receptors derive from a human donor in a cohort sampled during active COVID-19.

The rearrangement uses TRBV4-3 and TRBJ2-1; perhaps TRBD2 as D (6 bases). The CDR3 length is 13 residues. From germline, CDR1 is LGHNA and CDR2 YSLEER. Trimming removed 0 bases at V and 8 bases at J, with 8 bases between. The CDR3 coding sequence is TGCGCCAGCAGCCAAGATGGGGAGGATGAGCAGTTCTTC. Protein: CASSQDGEDEQFF.

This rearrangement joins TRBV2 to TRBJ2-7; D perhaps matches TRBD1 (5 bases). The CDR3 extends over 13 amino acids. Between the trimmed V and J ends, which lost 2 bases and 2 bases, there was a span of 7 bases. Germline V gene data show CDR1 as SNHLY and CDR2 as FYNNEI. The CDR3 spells CASSETGTYEQYF. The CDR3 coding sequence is TGTGCCAGCAGTGAAACAGGCACCTACGAGCAGTACTTC. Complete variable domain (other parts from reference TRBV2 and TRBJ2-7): EPEVTQTPSHQVTQMGQEVILRCVPISNHLYFYWYRQILGQKVEFLVSFYNNEISEKSEIFDDQFSVERPDGSNFTLKIRSTKLEDSAMYFCASSETGTYEQYFGPGTRLTVT.

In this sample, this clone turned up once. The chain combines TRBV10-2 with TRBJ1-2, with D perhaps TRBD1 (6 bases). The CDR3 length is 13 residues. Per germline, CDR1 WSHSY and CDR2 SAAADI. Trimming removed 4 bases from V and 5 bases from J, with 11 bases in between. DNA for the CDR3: TGCGCCAGCAGTGGGAACAGGGTGTATGGCTACACCTTC. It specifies CASSGNRVYGYTF.

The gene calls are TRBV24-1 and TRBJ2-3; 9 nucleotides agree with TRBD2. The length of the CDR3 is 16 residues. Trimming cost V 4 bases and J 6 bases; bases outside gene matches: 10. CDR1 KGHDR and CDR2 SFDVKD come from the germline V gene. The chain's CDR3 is CATSDRRASGDDTQYF. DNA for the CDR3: TGTGCCACCAGTGACCGTCGGGCTAGCGGGGATGATACGCAGTATTTT.

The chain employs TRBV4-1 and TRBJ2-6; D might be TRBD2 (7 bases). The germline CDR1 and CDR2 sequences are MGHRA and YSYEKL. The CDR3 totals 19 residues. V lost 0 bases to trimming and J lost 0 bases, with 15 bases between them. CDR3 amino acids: CASSQDGGGVVSGANVLTF. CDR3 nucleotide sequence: TGCGCCAGCAGCCAAGATGGGGGGGGCGTTGTCTCTGGGGCCAACGTCCTGACTTTC.

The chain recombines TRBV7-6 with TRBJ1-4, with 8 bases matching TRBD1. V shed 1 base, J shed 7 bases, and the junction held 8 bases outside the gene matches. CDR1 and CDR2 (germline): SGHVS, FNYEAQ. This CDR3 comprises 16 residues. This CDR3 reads CASSLGRQGRSEKLFF. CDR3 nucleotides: TGTGCCAGCAGCTTAGGGCGACAGGGGAGAAGTGAAAAACTGTTTTTT. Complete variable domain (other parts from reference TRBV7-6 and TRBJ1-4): GAGVSQSPRYKVTKRGQDVALRCDPISGHVSLYWYRQALGQGPEFLTYFNYEAQQDKSGLPNDRFSAERPEGSISTLTIQRTEQRDSAMYRCASSLGRQGRSEKLFFGSGTQLSVL.

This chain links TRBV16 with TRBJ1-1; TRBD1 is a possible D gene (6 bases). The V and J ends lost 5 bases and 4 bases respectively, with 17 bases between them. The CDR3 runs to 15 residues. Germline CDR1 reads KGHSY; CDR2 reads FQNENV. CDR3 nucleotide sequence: TGTGCCAGCAGCAGCATAGGACAGACTATCACTGAAGCTTTCTTT. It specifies CASSSIGQTITEAFF.

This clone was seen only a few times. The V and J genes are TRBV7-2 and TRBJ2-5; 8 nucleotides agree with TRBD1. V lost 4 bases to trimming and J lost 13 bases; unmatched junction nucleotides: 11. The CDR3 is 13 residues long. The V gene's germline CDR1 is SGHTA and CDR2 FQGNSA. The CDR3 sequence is CASSWGQAVLLYF. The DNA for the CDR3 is TGTGCCAGCAGCTGGGGACAGGCCGTTCTCCTGTACTTC.